The next 20 T cell receptor beta chains were all read from a single sample in a study of blood T cell repertoires in COVID-19 (dated by TCRdb to 2019 to 2021). The receptor library was made with the immunoSEQ multiplex PCR assay. Sourced from immuneACCESS, this table was stored by TCRdb with only in-frame sequences that have V and J called. A share of the clones is absent; for the studies checked, an unresolved V gene accounts for under half, and the remainder has no known explanation. The sample table shows about 78,000 clones, and around nine tenths are seen once. The top ten hold less than 5% of the sample. Sequenced material: peripheral blood. Receptors were obtained from a man aged 45-65 years with active or convalescent COVID-19.

The chain links TRBV7-8 to TRBJ2-1, with 9 nucleotides matching TRBD2. CDR1 is SGHVS, CDR2 FQNEAQ, per germline. The CDR3 has 16 residues. V lost 0 bases to trimming and J lost 2 bases; unmatched junction nucleotides: 2. The chain's CDR3 is CASSLAASGAYNEQFF. CDR3 bases: TGTGCCAGCAGCTTAGCAGCTAGCGGGGCCTACAATGAGCAGTTCTTC. The variable domain in full, with the rest retrieved from reference TRBV7-8 and TRBJ2-1, is GAGVSQSPRYKVAKRGQDVALRCDPISGHVSLFWYQQALGQGPEFLTYFQNEAQLDKSGLPSDRFFAERPEGSVSTLKIQRTQQEDSAVYLCASSLAASGAYNEQFFGPGTRLTVL.

CDR3 protein: CASSLGQNTEAFF. The CDR3 DNA follows: TGTGCCAGCAGCTTAGGACAAAACACTGAAGCTTTCTTT. V and J are TRBV11-2 and TRBJ1-1; D unresolved. CDR3 size: 13 residues. The germline V gene encodes CDR1 SGHAT and CDR2 FQNNGV. Trimming removed 1 base at V and 2 bases at J, with 5 bases between.

The rearrangement links TRBV11-2 to TRBJ2-7; 8 bases agree with TRBD1. Trimming removed 5 bases from V and 3 bases from J; junction bases left unmatched: 3. Germline values: CDR1 SGHAT, CDR2 FQNNGV. The CDR3 has 13 residues. CDR3 sequence reads: CASSPGQVYEQYF. DNA of the CDR3: TGTGCCAGCAGCCCGGGACAGGTCTACGAGCAGTACTTC.

This chain links TRBV18 with TRBJ2-1, with 7 bases that match TRBD1. The CDR3 runs to 12 residues. Germline-derived CDR1 and CDR2 are KGHSH and LQKENI. Trimming removed 3 bases from V and 12 bases from J; junction bases left unmatched: 5. DNA for the CDR3: TGTGCCAGCTCACCCCCGACAGGGACGCAGTTCTTC. The encoded protein is CASSPPTGTQFF.

The chain is built from TRBV7-2 and TRBJ1-5, with 7 nucleotides matching TRBD1. J lost 1 base, V lost 3 bases, and 3 bases had no gene match. CDR3 length: 15 amino acids. Germline CDR1 reads SGHTA; CDR2 reads FQGNSA. The DNA of the CDR3 is TGTGCCAGCAGCTTGGGACAGACCAGCAATCAGCCCCAGCATTTT. Residues: CASSLGQTSNQPQHF.

This sequence joins TRBV29-1 and TRBJ2-3; a weak D match, TRBD2 (5 bases). CDR1 and CDR2 from the germline V gene are SQVTM and ANQGSEA. This CDR3 region has 14 residues. V lost 4 bases and J 3 bases, leaving 14 bases between the germline ends. CDR3 bases: TGCAGCGTTGTGGGTAGGTCGGGGACAGATACGCAGTATTTT. This encodes CSVVGRSGTDTQYF.

V usage is TRBV6-2 or TRBV6-3 and J usage is TRBJ1-5; no clear D gene. Germline lookup yields CDR1 MNHEY and CDR2 SVGEGT. V shed 6 bases and J shed 4 bases, with 19 bases lying between them. There are 16 residues in the CDR3. DNA for the CDR3: TGTGCCAGCAGCCCCTCCCGACGAGGAGGTAATCAGCCCCAGCATTTT. Translation gives CASSPSRRGGNQPQHF.

This chain joins TRBV7-9 and TRBJ2-5; TRBD2 aligns across 13 bases. The V gene's germline CDR1 is SEHNR and CDR2 FQNEAQ (reference sequence). The CDR3 totals 15 residues. The J segment lost 3 bases and the V segment lost 5 bases, leaving 3 bases of the junction unmatched. CDR3 nucleotides: TGTGCCAGCAGCCGGGGACTAGCGGGAAAAGAGACCCAGTACTTC. This sequence encodes CASSRGLAGKETQYF.

This chain links TRBV4-2 with TRBJ2-5; tentatively, D is TRBD2 (6 bases). Germline V gene lookup returns CDR1 LGHNA and CDR2 YNFKEQ. The CDR3 is made up of 16 amino acids. Trimming removed 2 bases from V and 1 base from J, with 14 bases in between. CDR3 sequence (DNA): TGTGCCAGCAGCCAAAACGCGGGACCGACCCAAGAGACCCAGTACTTC. This gives the protein CASSQNAGPTQETQYF.

This chain links TRBV3-1 (or the pseudogene TRBV3-2) with TRBJ2-7, with 13 bases lining up with TRBD2. The CDR3 length is 15 residues. V lost 1 base, J lost 5 bases, and 2 bases stayed unmatched. Per the germline V gene, CDR1 is LGHDT and CDR2 is YNNKEL (reference sequence). The CDR3 DNA sequence: TGTGCCAGCAGCCAAGTAGGGACTAGCGGGAACGAGCAGTACTTC. Translation: CASSQVGTSGNEQYF.

V gene TRBV2 combines with J gene TRBJ2-5, with 8 bases fitting TRBD2. This CDR3 is 14 amino acids long. V was clipped by 9 bases and J by 5 bases; unmatched bases: 11. Per germline, CDR1 SNHLY and CDR2 FYNNEI. This CDR3 reads CASQLGGAVETQYF. CDR3 coding DNA: TGTGCCAGTCAACTCGGGGGGGCCGTTGAGACCCAGTACTTC.

This clone was observed a handful of times. The chain links TRBV5-6 to TRBJ2-1; 7 positions match TRBD1. The V segment lost 4 bases and the J segment 6 bases; nucleotides outside the gene matches: 1. Per the germline V gene, CDR1 is SGHDT and CDR2 is YYEEEE. This CDR3 is built from 12 residues. CDR3 sequence reads: CASSRDSNEQFF. The CDR3 DNA is TGTGCCAGCAGCCGGGACAGCAATGAGCAGTTCTTC.

As concerns this clone: This specimen includes other DNA sequences encoding the same CDR3. The chain employs TRBV4-3 and TRBJ1-4; 7 positions agree with TRBD1. Per germline, CDR1 LGHNA and CDR2 YSLEER. This CDR3 has 15 residues. After removal of 0 bases from V and 7 bases from J, the junction contained 5 bases not matched to a gene. CDR3 in amino acids: CASSQDRTGGEKLFF. In DNA form, the CDR3 reads TGCGCCAGCAGCCAAGATAGGACAGGAGGTGAAAAACTGTTTTTT.

The genes are TRBV11-2 and TRBJ2-2, with 10 nucleotides matching TRBD1. The CDR3 totals 16 residues. In germline, CDR1 is SGHAT, CDR2 FQNNGV. V trimming: 6 bases; J trimming: 3 bases; junction bases outside the gene matches: 7. The DNA for the CDR3 is TGTGCCAGCAGGTTGACAGGGGGCTGGGACACCGGGGAGCTGTTTTTT. Translating gives CASRLTGGWDTGELFF.

The gene calls are TRBV6-6 and TRBJ2-5; the match to TRBD1 covers 8 bases. Unmatched junction bases numbered 6, after V lost 5 bases and J lost 1 base. The length of the CDR3 is 15 residues. The germline V gene encodes CDR1 MNHNY and CDR2 SVGAGI (reference sequence). CDR3 residues: CASSRGQGLQETQYF. CDR3 DNA sequence: TGTGCCAGCAGTAGAGGACAGGGCCTCCAAGAGACCCAGTACTTC.

V usage is TRBV5-4 and J usage is TRBJ2-1, with 7 bases aligning to TRBD1. CDR3 length: 17 amino acids. After removal of 4 bases from V and 1 base from J, the junction contained 11 bases not matched to a gene. CDR1 SGHNT and CDR2 YYREEE come from the germline V gene (reference sequence). Here the CDR3 reads CASSPRTARGSYNEQFF. The CDR3 bases are TGTGCCAGCAGCCCCAGGACAGCCAGGGGGTCCTACAATGAGCAGTTCTTC.

This chain joins TRBV9 and TRBJ2-1, with 12 bases identical to TRBD2. Germline V gene lookup returns CDR1 SGDLS and CDR2 YYNGEE. The CDR3 is made up of 15 amino acids. Losses at the gene ends were 0 bases for V and 9 bases for J; bases not matched to a gene: 4. The CDR3 loop is CASSVGLAGGFEQFF. CDR3 sequence (DNA): TGTGCCAGCAGCGTAGGGCTAGCGGGGGGGTTTGAGCAGTTCTTC.

This chain connects TRBV28 to TRBJ1-4; D not resolved. The CDR3 totals 14 residues. Germline V CDR1 and CDR2: MDHEN, SYDVKM. Trimming pared 3 bases from V and 8 bases from J, leaving 13 bases between. CDR3 bases: TGTGCCAGCAGTTTCATAAGGGAGGAGGAAAAACTGTTTTTT. Translation gives CASSFIREEEKLFF.

The genes are TRBV2 and TRBJ1-5, with D uncertain. Trimming removed 4 bases from V and 0 bases from J, with 4 bases in between. CDR3 length: 13 amino acids. Germline V lookup: CDR1 SNHLY, CDR2 FYNNEI. The CDR3 loop reads CASSAYSNQPQHF. The CDR3 DNA reads as TGTGCCAGCAGTGCTTATAGCAATCAGCCCCAGCATTTT.

This clone was found once. The V gene is TRBV6-1, the J gene TRBJ2-2; 10 bases agree with TRBD2. The CDR3 runs 15 residues. CDR1 and CDR2 (germline): MNHNS, SASEGT. Losses at the gene ends were 2 bases for V and 6 bases for J; bases not matched to a gene: 3. CDR3 coding DNA: TGTGCCAGCAGTGAATATAGCGGGGGGCCCGGGGAGCTGTTTTTT. The encoded protein is CASSEYSGGPGELFF.